This TCR beta chain was recorded in a study of read filtering for tumor transcriptome and immune sequencing. On the study more broadly: RNA-seq yielded only about 75 to 1,400 TCR reads, IR-seq about 4 to 11 million.

This clonotype occurred many times. Its target is unknown. Study observations and caveats: In IR-seq, single-read clonotypes were around 85% of clonotypes but about 3.5% of reads.

The library was built from 400 ng RNA with molecular barcoded adaptors for alpha/delta and beta/gamma chains. TCRdb re-analysed the reads in MiXCR, keeping a single row per CDR3 protein. In the table there are some 130,000 distinct CDR3 sequences, 10% to 15% of which are singletons. In germline, CDR1 is MNHEY, CDR2 SVGEGT. The CDR3 is 16 amino acids. V was trimmed by 6 bases and J by 3 bases, leaving 18 bases between them. Sequencing was performed on a population of CD138-negative cells sorted from bone marrow. The sequence was collected from a donor over 35 with multiple myeloma. The chain links TRBV6-2 or TRBV6-3 to TRBJ1-5, with D tentatively TRBD1 (5 bases). The CDR3, as DNA: TGTGCCAGCAGCCTCCTCCGGGGCTCAATCAATCAGCCCCAGCATTTT. As protein: CASSLLRGSINQPQHF.